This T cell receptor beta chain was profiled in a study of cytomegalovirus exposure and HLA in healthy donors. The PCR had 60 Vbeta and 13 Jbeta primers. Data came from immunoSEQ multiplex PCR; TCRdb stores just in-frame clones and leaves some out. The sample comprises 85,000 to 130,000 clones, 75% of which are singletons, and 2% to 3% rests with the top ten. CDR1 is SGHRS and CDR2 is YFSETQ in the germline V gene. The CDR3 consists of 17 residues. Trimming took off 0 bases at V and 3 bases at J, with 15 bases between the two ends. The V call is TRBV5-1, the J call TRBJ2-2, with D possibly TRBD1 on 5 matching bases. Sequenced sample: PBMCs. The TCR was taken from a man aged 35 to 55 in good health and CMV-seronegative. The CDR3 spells CASSLGRQPSDTGELFF. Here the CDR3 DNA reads TGCGCCAGCAGCTTGGGGAGACAGCCGTCGGACACCGGGGAGCTGTTTTTT.